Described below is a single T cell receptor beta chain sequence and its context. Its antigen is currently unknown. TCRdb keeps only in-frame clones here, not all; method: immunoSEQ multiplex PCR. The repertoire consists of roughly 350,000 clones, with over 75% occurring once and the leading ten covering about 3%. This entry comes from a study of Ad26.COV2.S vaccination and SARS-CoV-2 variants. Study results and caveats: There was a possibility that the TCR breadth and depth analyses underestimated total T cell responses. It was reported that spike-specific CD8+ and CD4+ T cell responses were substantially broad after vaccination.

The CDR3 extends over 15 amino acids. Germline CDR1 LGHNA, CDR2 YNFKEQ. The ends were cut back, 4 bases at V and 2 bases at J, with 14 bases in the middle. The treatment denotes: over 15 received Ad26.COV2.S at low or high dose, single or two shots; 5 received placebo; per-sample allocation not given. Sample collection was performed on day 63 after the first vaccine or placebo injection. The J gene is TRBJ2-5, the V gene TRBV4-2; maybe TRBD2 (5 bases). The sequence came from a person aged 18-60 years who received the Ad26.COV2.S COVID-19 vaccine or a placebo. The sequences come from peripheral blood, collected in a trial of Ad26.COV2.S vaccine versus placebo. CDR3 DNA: TGTGCCAGCAGCCCCCCTCGGGGTGTACAAGAGACCCAGTACTTC. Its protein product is CASSPPRGVQETQYF.